The 4 T cell receptor beta chains presented below share a single source sample, sequenced in a study of cytomegalovirus exposure and HLA in healthy donors (dated by TCRdb to the late 2010s). The library was obtained by the immunoSEQ multiplex PCR assay. For the multiplex PCR, a mixture combining 60 forward primers for TCR Vbeta segments and 13 reverse primers for TCR Jbeta segments was used. In TCRdb, the immuneACCESS table is reduced to in-frame sequences with V and J assigned. These tables do not hold every clone; where another copy was compared, an unresolved V gene accounts for under half, and the others remain unexplained. This sample comprises over 110,000 clones, approximately 84% of them detected only once. The ten largest clones add up to under 10% of the sample. Sequencing was done on a sample of PBMCs. The receptors were sampled from a woman aged 60-75 years in good health and CMV-seropositive.

The chain recombines TRBV7-2 with TRBJ2-3; D unclear. The V and J ends lost 3 bases and 1 base respectively, with 8 bases between them. The germline CDR1 and CDR2 sequences are SGHTA and FQGNSA. This CDR3 comprises 14 residues. The CDR3 is CASSFLTGTDTQYF. The CDR3 DNA reads TGTGCCAGCAGCTTTCTAACCGGCACAGATACGCAGTATTTT. Full variable domain (outside the CDR3, taken from reference TRBV7-2 and TRBJ2-3): GAGVSQSPSNKVTEKGKDVELRCDPISGHTALYWYRQSLGQGLEFLIYFQGNSAPDKSGLPSDRFSAERTGGSVSTLTIQRTQQEDSAVYLCASSFLTGTDTQYFGPGTRLTVL.

The chain joins TRBV4-2 to TRBJ2-7; 15 bases are shared with TRBD2. CDR1 LGHNA and CDR2 YNFKEQ come from the germline V gene. V shed 4 bases, J shed 5 bases, and the junction held 6 bases outside the gene matches. This CDR3 region has 16 residues. The CDR3 spells CASSPRTSGRVHEQYF. The CDR3 bases are TGTGCCAGCAGCCCGAGGACTAGCGGGAGGGTCCACGAGCAGTACTTC.

This chain joins TRBV4-3 and TRBJ1-5; 10 positions agree with TRBD1. From germline, CDR1 is LGHNA and CDR2 YSLEER. V lost 4 bases and J lost 8; bases outside the gene matches: 5. This CDR3 spans 14 amino acids. This CDR3 reads CASSPRQGAKPQHF. The CDR3 DNA follows: TGCGCCAGCAGCCCCAGACAGGGGGCAAAGCCCCAGCATTTT.

The chain links TRBV28 to TRBJ2-5, with a tentative D call TRBD1 (5 bases). The V and J ends lost 7 bases and 4 bases respectively, with 19 bases between them. The CDR3 length is 15 residues. Germline assignment: CDR1 MDHEN and CDR2 SYDVKM. The CDR3 region has the DNA TGTGCCAGCACCCCCCCCAGGGAATTTGGAGAGACCCAGTACTTC. The encoded protein is CASTPPREFGETQYF. The full variable domain, with the rest looked up from reference TRBV28 and TRBJ2-5, is DVKVTQSSRYLVKRTGEKVFLECVQDMDHENMFWYRQDPGLGLRLIYFSYDVKMKEKGDIPEGYSVSREKKERFSLILESASTNQTSMYLCASTPPREFGETQYFGPGTRLLVL.